Listed below are T cell receptor beta chains from one sample, sequenced in a study of T-cell reconstitution after alpha-beta-depleted transplantation in children. Each CDR3 protein gets one entry after TCRdb re-called the PCR reads with MiXCR. Seen here are around 420,000 distinct CDR3 sequences, 15% to 20% observed once, and the top ten hold roughly 29%. Material: PBMCs, mostly from graft donor cells, obtained 360 days after TCRalphabeta/CD19-depleted stem cell transplant. The origin of the receptors is a boy under two years old who had a stem cell transplant for Wiskott-Aldrich syndrome, so the T cells may come from the graft donor. The CDR3 runs from the conserved cysteine through the conserved F or W. The order of the fields is V gene, clone size, J gene, D gene, CDR3 DNA, CDR3 protein. A D gene is named only where the DNA matches it firmly. Where a row states a size, it is once, few, many or the class of an expanded clone; other rows omit it.

v_gene: TRBV20-1; abundance: many; j_gene: TRBJ2-7; d_gene: .; CDR3nt: TGCAGTGCTAGAAGACAGGTTCCCTACGAGCAGTACTTC; CDR3aa: CSARRQVPYEQYF
v_gene: TRBV12-3/TRBV12-4; abundance: .; j_gene: TRBJ1-6; d_gene: .; CDR3nt: TGTGCCAGCAGTTTAAAGGGGAGTAATTCACCCCTCCACTTT; CDR3aa: CASSLKGSNSPLHF
v_gene: TRBV29-1; abundance: few; j_gene: TRBJ2-2; d_gene: TRBD1; CDR3nt: TGCAGCGTTGGTGACAGGGCCCGAACCGGGGAGCTGTTTTTT; CDR3aa: CSVGDRARTGELFF
v_gene: TRBV5-1; abundance: .; j_gene: TRBJ2-1; d_gene: TRBD2; CDR3nt: TGCGCCAGCAGCTTACTTCAGCTAGCGGGGGGGGACAATGAGCAGTTCTTC; CDR3aa: CASSLLQLAGGDNEQFF
v_gene: TRBV24-1; abundance: .; j_gene: TRBJ2-1; d_gene: TRBD2; CDR3nt: TGTGCCACCAGTGATTCCCGGACTAGCGGGAGTAGAAGGAGCTCCTACAATGAGCAGTTCTTC; CDR3aa: CATSDSRTSGSRRSSYNEQFF
v_gene: TRBV28; abundance: few; j_gene: TRBJ2-4; d_gene: .; CDR3nt: TGTGCCAGCAGTTTCATGTCCCGCGTCGGGGCCAAAAACATTCAGTACTTC; CDR3aa: CASSFMSRVGAKNIQYF
v_gene: TRBV10-3; abundance: .; j_gene: TRBJ1-5; d_gene: .; CDR3nt: TGTGCCATCAGTGATGGGGGAATAGTACAGCCCCAGCATTTT; CDR3aa: CAISDGGIVQPQHF
v_gene: TRBV4-3; abundance: .; j_gene: TRBJ2-1; d_gene: .; CDR3nt: TGCGCCAGCAGCTACACACCAGGGAAGGGCTACAATGAGCAGTTCTTC; CDR3aa: CASSYTPGKGYNEQFF
v_gene: TRBV12-3/TRBV12-4; abundance: few; j_gene: TRBJ2-2; d_gene: TRBD2; CDR3nt: TGTGCCAGCAGTTTACTCCTAGCGGGGGATTTCGGGGAGCTGTTTTTT; CDR3aa: CASSLLLAGDFGELFF
v_gene: TRBV20-1; abundance: .; j_gene: TRBJ2-7; d_gene: .; CDR3nt: TGCAGTGCTAGAGATCACCAGAGCCTTTCCTACGAGCAGTACTTC; CDR3aa: CSARDHQSLSYEQYF
v_gene: TRBV3-1; abundance: .; j_gene: TRBJ2-7; d_gene: .; CDR3nt: TGTGCCAGCGGCCCTGTCGGGGGCGAGCAGTACTTC; CDR3aa: CASGPVGGEQYF
v_gene: TRBV12-3/TRBV12-4; abundance: .; j_gene: TRBJ2-7; d_gene: TRBD1; CDR3nt: TGTGCCAGCAGTCCAGGACAGGTTACCTACGAGCAGTACTTC; CDR3aa: CASSPGQVTYEQYF
v_gene: TRBV6-1; abundance: .; j_gene: TRBJ2-1; d_gene: TRBD2; CDR3nt: TGTGCCAGCATCCTGACTAGCGGGGGGGCCTCTGAGCAGTTCTTC; CDR3aa: CASILTSGGASEQFF
v_gene: TRBV19; abundance: .; j_gene: TRBJ2-7; d_gene: TRBD1; CDR3nt: TGTGCCACCGCTTTAACAGGGGCCTACGAGCAGTACTTC; CDR3aa: CATALTGAYEQYF
v_gene: TRBV7-7; abundance: few; j_gene: TRBJ2-5; d_gene: .; CDR3nt: TGTGCCAGCAGCGGGGGGCCCCAAGAGACCCAGTACTTC; CDR3aa: CASSGGPQETQYF
v_gene: TRBV7-3; abundance: few; j_gene: TRBJ2-1; d_gene: .; CDR3nt: TGTGCCAGCAGCCGGGACTTCCTATACAATGAGCAGTTCTTC; CDR3aa: CASSRDFLYNEQFF
v_gene: TRBV12-3/TRBV12-4; abundance: .; j_gene: TRBJ1-5; d_gene: TRBD1; CDR3nt: TGTGCCAGCAGCCCTAACAGGGGTGGCAATCAGCCCCAGCATTTT; CDR3aa: CASSPNRGGNQPQHF
v_gene: TRBV4-1; abundance: few; j_gene: TRBJ2-7; d_gene: .; CDR3nt: TGCGCCAGCAGCCTAACTTCTGGGGTGAGCTCCTACGAGCAGTACTTC; CDR3aa: CASSLTSGVSSYEQYF
v_gene: TRBV12-3/TRBV12-4; abundance: .; j_gene: TRBJ1-1; d_gene: .; CDR3nt: TGTGCCAGCAGTTCAGTGGGAAACACTGAAGCTTTCTTT; CDR3aa: CASSSVGNTEAFF
v_gene: TRBV10-3; abundance: .; j_gene: TRBJ1-2; d_gene: TRBD1; CDR3nt: TGTGCCAGTGAGGGACAGGGGGCTAGCTATGGCTACACCTTC; CDR3aa: CASEGQGASYGYTF
v_gene: TRBV12-3/TRBV12-4; abundance: many; j_gene: TRBJ2-2; d_gene: TRBD2; CDR3nt: TGTGCCAGCAAGGAGGGACTAGCGGGGACCGGGGAGCTGTTTTTT; CDR3aa: CASKEGLAGTGELFF
v_gene: TRBV12-3/TRBV12-4; abundance: few; j_gene: TRBJ1-6; d_gene: TRBD1; CDR3nt: TGTGCCAGCAGCCCAGCGACAGGGGGCTATTCACCCCTCCACTTT; CDR3aa: CASSPATGGYSPLHF
v_gene: TRBV6-1; abundance: many; j_gene: TRBJ1-1; d_gene: TRBD1; CDR3nt: TGTGCCAGCAGTGATATAAAGGAAGCAGGGGGCACTGAAGCTTTCTTT; CDR3aa: CASSDIKEAGGTEAFF
v_gene: TRBV12-3/TRBV12-4; abundance: .; j_gene: TRBJ2-7; d_gene: .; CDR3nt: TGTGCCAGCAGTTTAAAAAGGTGGGACGAGCAGTACTTC; CDR3aa: CASSLKRWDEQYF
v_gene: TRBV7-2; abundance: .; j_gene: TRBJ2-6; d_gene: .; CDR3nt: TGTGCCAGCAGCTTAGATCTCTCTGGGGCCAACGTCCTGACTTTC; CDR3aa: CASSLDLSGANVLTF
v_gene: TRBV29-1; abundance: many; j_gene: TRBJ2-7; d_gene: TRBD1; CDR3nt: TGCAGCGTTTCGGGGGTAAAGGGGACAGGGCGGCAATACGAGCAGTACTTC; CDR3aa: CSVSGVKGTGRQYEQYF
v_gene: TRBV7-9; abundance: .; j_gene: TRBJ2-7; d_gene: .; CDR3nt: TGTGCCAGCAGCGCAGACAGGCCAGCTTACGAGCAGTACTTC; CDR3aa: CASSADRPAYEQYF
v_gene: TRBV20-1; abundance: few; j_gene: TRBJ2-2; d_gene: TRBD2; CDR3nt: TGCAGTGCTTTTAGCGGGGTGTATCACACCGGGGAGCTGTTTTTT; CDR3aa: CSAFSGVYHTGELFF
v_gene: TRBV7-2; abundance: .; j_gene: TRBJ2-4; d_gene: .; CDR3nt: TGTGCCAGCAGCTTAGAGGCTAGTTTTGCCAAAAACATTCAGTACTTC; CDR3aa: CASSLEASFAKNIQYF
v_gene: TRBV12-3/TRBV12-4; abundance: few; j_gene: TRBJ2-7; d_gene: TRBD1; CDR3nt: TGTGCCAGCAGTTTCCACCCGGGCAGGGGGCGTGACGAGCAGTACTTC; CDR3aa: CASSFHPGRGRDEQYF
v_gene: TRBV6-1; abundance: many; j_gene: TRBJ2-1; d_gene: TRBD1; CDR3nt: TGTGCCAGCAGGAGGGACAGAACCCTCAATGAGCAGTTCTTC; CDR3aa: CASRRDRTLNEQFF
v_gene: TRBV27; abundance: .; j_gene: TRBJ2-1; d_gene: .; CDR3nt: TGTGCCAGCAGTTTACGGACCGGGACTTCGACTTTCAATGAGCAGTTCTTC; CDR3aa: CASSLRTGTSTFNEQFF
v_gene: TRBV20-1; abundance: .; j_gene: TRBJ2-5; d_gene: TRBD1; CDR3nt: TGCAGTGCCCCTTTAAGACTGGGACAGTGGGCCCAAGAGACCCAGTACTTC; CDR3aa: CSAPLRLGQWAQETQYF
v_gene: TRBV7-9; abundance: .; j_gene: TRBJ1-1; d_gene: TRBD1; CDR3nt: TGTGCCAGCAGCCCACTGGGACAGGGGAACACTGAAGCTTTCTTT; CDR3aa: CASSPLGQGNTEAFF
v_gene: TRBV15; abundance: .; j_gene: TRBJ2-3; d_gene: TRBD2; CDR3nt: TGTGCCACCAGCAGAGATCCTAGCGGGAGTACGCAGTATTTT; CDR3aa: CATSRDPSGSTQYF
v_gene: TRBV7-9; abundance: .; j_gene: TRBJ2-1; d_gene: TRBD2; CDR3nt: TGTGCCAGCAGCTCGACCGGGACTAGCGGTTACAATGAGCAGTTCTTC; CDR3aa: CASSSTGTSGYNEQFF
v_gene: TRBV20-1; abundance: .; j_gene: TRBJ2-3; d_gene: TRBD2; CDR3nt: TGCAGTGCTCCTGGGACTAGCCCGAGGGATACGCAGTATTTT; CDR3aa: CSAPGTSPRDTQYF
v_gene: TRBV24-1; abundance: few; j_gene: TRBJ1-1; d_gene: .; CDR3nt: TGTGCCACCAGTGACCCTAAGATGAACACTGAAGCTTTCTTT; CDR3aa: CATSDPKMNTEAFF
v_gene: TRBV12-5; abundance: few; j_gene: TRBJ2-3; d_gene: TRBD1; CDR3nt: TGTGCTAGTGGTCCGACAGGGTCTAGCACAGATACGCAGTATTTT; CDR3aa: CASGPTGSSTDTQYF